The following is a T cell receptor (beta chain) sequence with its context. This specimen belongs to a study of beta chain features in type 1 diabetes. Investigators reverse transcribed all isolated RNA, so they sequenced expressed TCRB transcripts. Repertoires were generated with immunoSEQ multiplex PCR, while TCRdb's copy carries only in-frame clones and drops some. Of about 360,000 clones in the sample, roughly 12% are singletons; the top ten hold 0.015% to 0.02%. This CDR3 is 16 amino acids long. Germline CDR1 reads ENHRY; CDR2 reads SYGVKD. Trimming removed 2 bases from V and 2 bases from J, with 14 bases in between.

The J gene is TRBJ2-3, the V gene TRBV10-3; D might be TRBD2 (6 bases). The specimen was naive CD4+ T cells from blood. This receptor was identified in a man between 18 and 29 years old in good health. CDR3 bases: TGTGCCATCAGTGAGGGGCTGGCGGGGTCCACAGATACGCAGTATTTT. It codes for CAISEGLAGSTDTQYF.